This TCR beta chain emerged from a study of T cell responses to AZD1222 COVID-19 vaccine (dated by TCRdb to the early 2020s). Concerning the study at large: AZD1222 recipients given second doses at about 4 weeks or at about 12 weeks were pooled, since spike-specific TCR depth and breadth were not found to differ between the two schedules. TCR sequencing covered over 230 trial participants: 207 given two doses of AZD1222 and 26 given two doses of MenACWY control vaccine. Trial participants were enrolled into age subgroups of 18-55, 56-69 and 70-plus years, which contained approximately 150, 28 and 58 TCR-sequenced participants, respectively.

The time point label on this specimen signifies: baseline before first vaccination. Samples from vaccinated people were obtained from the UK trials COV001 and COV002, which included a single-blind randomized controlled phase 2/3 trial of AZD1222 (ChAdOx1 nCoV-19) in healthy adults. For TCRbeta chain sequencing, PBMC samples from trial participants were taken at day 0 and at day 28 after the second dose. What the study reported, not specific to this receptor: No day 14 peak-response samples were available, so repertoires were characterized only after the peak T cell response. The 56-69-year group was small, and its depth increase did not reach significance, likely because of low power. Conclusions about previously exposed vaccinees were limited because only a handful of AZD1222 recipients were SARS-CoV-2 seropositive at baseline. A significant rise in spike-specific TCR breadth and depth was observed after two AZD1222 doses relative to day 0 and relative to MenACWY recipients. CD4 TCRs associated with the vaccine covered the entire spike protein, and the dominant responses were in regions 160-218 and 743-854. Most participants were white British and females outnumbered males, and the authors suggested that clonal diversity may have been underestimated. Reportedly, close to half of the unique spike-specific TCRs recognized epitopes lying outside the regions that are mutated in the B.1.351 and B.1.1.7 variants.

The germline V gene (reference sequence) provides CDR1 LNHDA and CDR2 SQIVND. The junction carries 12 bases between V and J, which are trimmed by 3 bases and 4 bases respectively. The CDR3 runs 15 residues from the cysteine to the phenylalanine. The read is trimmed to its CDR3 DNA, 45 bases read in frame from base 1. With regard to this clone: Its antigen target is currently unknown. Per-nucleotide qualities are absent, and no much larger clonotype sits a single base away.

The CDR3 regions of human TCRbeta chains were analyzed by immunosequencing. As for how the authors treated the data: Repertoire TCRs were matched against a reference library of SARS-CoV-2-specific TCRs generated with the MIRA antigen-specificity platform. Breadth was defined as the fraction of unique TCRs that were SARS-CoV-2-associated, and depth was defined as the fraction of total T cells that were SARS-CoV-2-associated. Each spike-specific TCR was assigned to its reactive spike region and to a CD4 or CD8 class using the MIRA data. Log10-transformed breadth and depth values were compared by one-way ANOVA with Sidak's multiple comparisons tests. Sourced from immuneACCESS, this table was stored by TCRdb with only in-frame sequences that have V and J called. A share of the clones is absent; for the studies checked, an unresolved V gene accounts for under half, and the remainder has no known explanation. The D gene and trimming were derived from the DNA, and the V and J assignments and clone size from that table. The sample table lists about 97,000 clones, 80% to 90% of them with a count of one. Of the sample, under 8.5% falls within the top ten clones.

The clonotype originates from an adult in good health. The rearrangement combines TRBV19 with TRBJ2-2; the best D guess is TRBD2, with 5 bases matching. Sequencing was performed on peripheral blood, taken on day 0 of AZD1222 vaccination. The nucleotide sequence reads TGTGCCAGTAGTATCGGTCTAGCCGGCACCGGGGAGCTGTTTTTT. Its translation reads: CASSIGLAGTGELFF. Outside the CDR3, residues come from the reference TRBV19 and TRBJ2-2 proteins, so the full variable domain is: DGGITQSPKYLFRKEGQNVTLSCEQNLNHDAMYWYRQDPGQGLRLIYYSQIVNDFQKGDIAEGYSVSREKKESFPLTVTSAQKNPTAFYLCASSIGLAGTGELFFGEGSRLTVL.